Below, one TCR beta chain is given with its context. This clonotype is medium-sized (0.01 to 0.1%) in its sample. Its target antigen remains unknown. Base qualities are not provided; no much larger clone lies one nucleotide away. This sample was included in a study of immune heterogeneity within non-small cell lung tumors (dated by TCRdb to 2016 to 2019). Describing the broader study: Histology comprised a handful of squamous cell carcinomas, roughly ten non-squamous carcinomas and 1 tumor not otherwise specified. For mutant peptides 8 to 11 amino acids long, netMHCpan-3.0 predicted neoantigen binding to the HLA alleles of each patient. TCR repertoire analysis included roughly 58 tumor loci from 15 patients, whereas transcriptome data included only about 45 loci from around twelve patients. To look at intratumoral immune heterogeneity, the study ran whole-exome sequencing, RNA-seq and TCR beta repertoire sequencing on several spatially distinct regions taken from every NSCLC tumor.

Beyond this particular receptor, the publication reports: Identical dominant CDR3B clonotypes recurred across loci within a patient, yet different tumor locations also harbored unique high-frequency clones. Local T-cell repertoire clonality showed a statistically significant but moderate positive correlation with local tumor mutational burden (R 0.3 to 0.35). High-frequency TCR beta clonotypes were found to be largely distinct between individual patients.

The TCR beta CDR3 region was amplified with a multiplex PCR system whose first round ran for roughly 11 cycles using 32 V-gene forward primers and 13 J-gene reverse primers. The first PCR round was done with a QIAGEN Multiplex PCR Kit, and the primer sequences were filed in Chinese patent CN105087789A. In a second PCR round, Illumina universal primers were added with the Phusion High-Fidelity PCR Kit. Sequencing of the TCR libraries was done on the Illumina HiSeq X Ten platform in paired-end mode with a 151 bp read length. In the paper's pipeline: Cutadapt removed reads without multiplex PCR primers, PEAR merged read pairs, and MiXCR with default settings called CDR3 regions. Shannon entropy measured repertoire diversity, while clonality was calculated as one minus the Shannon entropy divided by the ln of the count of productive unique sequences. Dominant or high-frequency T-cell clones were defined as clonotypes at frequencies of at least 0.5%. TCRdb reworked the public reads: Q25 trimming with fastp, MiXCR clone assembly, productive beta chains retained. Here each entry gathers all rows of one CDR3 protein and keeps the most common genes and DNA. The V and J calls shown here were made by TCRdb, not taken from the authors' results. This sample gives thousands of distinct CDR3 sequences in total; roughly 20% of them show up just once. In total, the top ten clones hold 10% to 11% of the sample.

The CDR3 runs 14 amino acids, cysteine and phenylalanine included. CDR3 DNA only is kept here, 42 bases in frame from base 1. Ends trimmed: V by 7 bases, J by 2 bases; bases unmatched to a gene: 8. CDR1 SQVTM and CDR2 ANQGSEA are derived from the germline V gene. The TCR template was genomic DNA extracted from bulk tumor tissue, and 600 ng of gDNA was amplified for each sample. During surgery, several biopsies were collected from each primary tumor and placed as far from one another as possible within the tumor mass. Patients in the study cohort, which was described as untreated, were newly diagnosed NSCLC cases going through curative surgery. The donors were roughly 15 patients with newly diagnosed non-small cell lung cancer who were having surgery with curative intent. Resected tumor masses were reviewed by two independent pathologists. Sequencing was performed only on DNA and RNA samples of high quality.

The specimen was lung tumor tissue. In this chain, TRBV29-1 is recombined with TRBJ1-2; 9 nucleotides in the junction match TRBD1. The source of this sequence is a man between 60 and 75 years old with non-small cell lung cancer. The sequenced DNA: TGCAGCGGCCGGACAGGGGACACAAACTATGGCTACACCTTC. It encodes CSGRTGDTNYGYTF.